This T cell receptor beta chain was identified in a study of T cell repertoires in cytomegalovirus infection. Study at large: It was the public TCR beta signatures that indicated both CMV infection and matching HLA type. Findings and limits, study-wide: Identification of carriers of CMV plus the relevant HLA was performed using cumulative public TCR beta family frequency.

This clonotype was picked up a small number of times. No antigen is known for it. TCRdb re-derived calls from the reads in MiXCR, one entry per CDR3 protein. The sample includes under 350,000 distinct CDR3 sequences, around 20% seen only once; the top ten take about 21%. The CDR3 covers 12 residues. V dropped 0 bases and J dropped 14 bases, with 11 bases sitting between them. Germline-derived CDR1 and CDR2 are SGHVS and FNYEAQ. The rearrangement joins TRBV7-6 to TRBJ2-1; tentatively, D is TRBD2 (6 bases). The sequences come from cultured PBMCs, collected from culture after CMV antigen stimulation. The TCR was taken from a human donor in good health (CMV status not recorded). Some clones in this sample may be carry-over from other donors' samples. CDR3 in amino acids: CASSLALGGKFF. The CDR3, as DNA: TGTGCCAGCAGCTTAGCGCTGGGGGGAAAGTTCTTC.